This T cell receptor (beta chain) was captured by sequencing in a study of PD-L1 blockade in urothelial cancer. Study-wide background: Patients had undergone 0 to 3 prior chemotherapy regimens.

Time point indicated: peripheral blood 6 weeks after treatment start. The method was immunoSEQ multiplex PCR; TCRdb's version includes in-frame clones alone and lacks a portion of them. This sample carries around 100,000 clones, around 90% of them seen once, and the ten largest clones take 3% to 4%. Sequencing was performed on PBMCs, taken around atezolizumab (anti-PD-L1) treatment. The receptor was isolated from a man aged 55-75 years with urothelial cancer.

The CDR3 DNA reads TGTGCCAGCAGTTACGCGAACAGGCCTGAAGCTTTCTTT. Translated, it gives CASSYANRPEAFF. The chain uses TRBV6-5 and TRBJ1-1; TRBD1 is a possible D gene (5 bases). The V end lost 2 bases, the J end lost 6 bases, and 10 bases lay between the germline ends. CDR1 and CDR2 (germline): MNHEY, SVGAGI. The CDR3 length is 13 residues.